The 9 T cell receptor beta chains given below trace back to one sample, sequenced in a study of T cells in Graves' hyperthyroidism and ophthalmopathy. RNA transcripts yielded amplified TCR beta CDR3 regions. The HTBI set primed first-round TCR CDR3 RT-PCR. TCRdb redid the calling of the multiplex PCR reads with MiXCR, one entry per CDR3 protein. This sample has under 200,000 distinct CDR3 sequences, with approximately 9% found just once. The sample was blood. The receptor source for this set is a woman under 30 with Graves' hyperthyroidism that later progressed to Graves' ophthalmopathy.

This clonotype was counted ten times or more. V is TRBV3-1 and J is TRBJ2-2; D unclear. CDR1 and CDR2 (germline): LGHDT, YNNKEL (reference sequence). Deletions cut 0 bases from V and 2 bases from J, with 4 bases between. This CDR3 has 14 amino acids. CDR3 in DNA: TGTGCCAGCAGCCAAGATCATAACACCGGGGAGCTGTTTTTT. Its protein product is CASSQDHNTGELFF.

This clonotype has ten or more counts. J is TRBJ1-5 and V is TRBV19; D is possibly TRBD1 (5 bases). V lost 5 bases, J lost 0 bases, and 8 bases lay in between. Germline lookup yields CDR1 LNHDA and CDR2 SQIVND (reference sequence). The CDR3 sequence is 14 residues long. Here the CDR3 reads CASSVQGSNQPQHF. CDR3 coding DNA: TGTGCCAGTAGTGTTCAGGGTAGCAATCAGCCCCAGCATTTT.

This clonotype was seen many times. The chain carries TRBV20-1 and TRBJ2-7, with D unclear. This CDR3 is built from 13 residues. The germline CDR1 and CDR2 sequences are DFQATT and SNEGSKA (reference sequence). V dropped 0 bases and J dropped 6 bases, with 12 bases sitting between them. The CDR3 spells CSARDLESVEQYF. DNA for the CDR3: TGCAGTGCTAGAGATCTCGAGTCGGTCGAGCAGTACTTC.

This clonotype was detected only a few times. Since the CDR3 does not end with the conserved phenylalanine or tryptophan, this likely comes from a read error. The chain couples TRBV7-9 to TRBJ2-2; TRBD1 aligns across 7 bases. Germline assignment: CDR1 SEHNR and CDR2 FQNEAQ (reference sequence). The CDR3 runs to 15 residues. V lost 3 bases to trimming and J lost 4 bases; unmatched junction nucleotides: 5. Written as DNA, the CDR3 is TGTGCCAGCAGCTTTACAGGGGCCTTCACCGGGGAGCTGTTTTCT. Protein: CASSFTGAFTGELFS.

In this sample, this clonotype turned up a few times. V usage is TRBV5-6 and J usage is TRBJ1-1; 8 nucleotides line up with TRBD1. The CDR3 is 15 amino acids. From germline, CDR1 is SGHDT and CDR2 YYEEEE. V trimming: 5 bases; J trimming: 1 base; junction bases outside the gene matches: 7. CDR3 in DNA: TGTGCCAGCAGGCGCCCGGGACAGGCGAACACTGAAGCTTTCTTT. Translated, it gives CASRRPGQANTEAFF.

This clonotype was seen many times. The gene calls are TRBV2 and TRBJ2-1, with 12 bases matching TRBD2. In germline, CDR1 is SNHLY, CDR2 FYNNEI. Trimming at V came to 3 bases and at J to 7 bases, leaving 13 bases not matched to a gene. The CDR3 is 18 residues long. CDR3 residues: CASSDLGLAGRKENEQFF. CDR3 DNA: TGTGCCAGCAGTGATCTAGGACTAGCGGGACGGAAAGAAAATGAGCAGTTCTTC.

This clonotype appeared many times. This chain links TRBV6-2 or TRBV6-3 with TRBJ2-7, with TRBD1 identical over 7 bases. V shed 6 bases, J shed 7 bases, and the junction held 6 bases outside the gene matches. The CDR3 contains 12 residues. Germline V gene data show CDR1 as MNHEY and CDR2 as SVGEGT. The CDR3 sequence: CASRDRVWEQYF. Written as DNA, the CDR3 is TGTGCCAGCAGAGACAGGGTGTGGGAGCAGTACTTC.

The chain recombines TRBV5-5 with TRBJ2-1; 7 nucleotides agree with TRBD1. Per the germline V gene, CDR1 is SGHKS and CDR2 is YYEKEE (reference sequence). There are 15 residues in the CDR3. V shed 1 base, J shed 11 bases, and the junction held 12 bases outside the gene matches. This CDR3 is CASSLMGQTSPQQFF. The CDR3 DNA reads TGTGCCAGCAGCTTGATGGGACAGACTTCGCCCCAGCAGTTCTTC.

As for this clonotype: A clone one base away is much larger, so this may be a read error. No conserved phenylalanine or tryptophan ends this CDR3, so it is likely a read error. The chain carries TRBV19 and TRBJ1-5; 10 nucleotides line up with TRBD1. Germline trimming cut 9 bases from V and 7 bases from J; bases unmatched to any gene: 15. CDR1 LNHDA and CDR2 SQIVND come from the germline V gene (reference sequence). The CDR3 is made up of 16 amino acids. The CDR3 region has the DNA TGTGCCAGCTCCGGGACAGGGGTCGGGGGTTACCAGCCCCAGCATTCT. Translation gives CASSGTGVGGYQPQHS.